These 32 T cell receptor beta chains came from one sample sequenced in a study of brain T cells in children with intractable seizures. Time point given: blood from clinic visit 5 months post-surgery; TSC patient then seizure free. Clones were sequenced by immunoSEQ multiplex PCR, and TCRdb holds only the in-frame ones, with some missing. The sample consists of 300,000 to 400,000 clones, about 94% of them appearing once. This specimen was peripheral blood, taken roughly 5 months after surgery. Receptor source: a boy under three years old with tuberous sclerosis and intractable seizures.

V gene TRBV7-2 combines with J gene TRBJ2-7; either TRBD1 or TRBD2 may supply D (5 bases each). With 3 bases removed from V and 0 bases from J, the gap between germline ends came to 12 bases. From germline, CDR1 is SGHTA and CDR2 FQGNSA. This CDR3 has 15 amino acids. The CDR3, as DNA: TGTGCCAGCAGCTTGAGGGACGGGTCCTCCTACGAGCAGTACTTC. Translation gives CASSLRDGSSYEQYF.

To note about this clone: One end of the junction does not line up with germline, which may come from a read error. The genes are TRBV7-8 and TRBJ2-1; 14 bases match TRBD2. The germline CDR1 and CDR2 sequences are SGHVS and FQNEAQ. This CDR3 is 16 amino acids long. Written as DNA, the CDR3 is TGTGCCAGCAGCTTAGCGGGGACTAGCGGGGGTAATGAGCGGTTCTTC. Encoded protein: CASSLAGTSGGNERFF.

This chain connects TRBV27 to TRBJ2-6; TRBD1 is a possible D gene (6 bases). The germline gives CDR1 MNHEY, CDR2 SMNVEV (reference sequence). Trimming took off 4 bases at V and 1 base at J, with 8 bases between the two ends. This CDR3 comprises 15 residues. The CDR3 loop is CASSSTGSGANVLTF. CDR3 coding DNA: TGTGCCAGCAGTTCGACAGGTTCTGGGGCCAACGTCCTGACTTTC.

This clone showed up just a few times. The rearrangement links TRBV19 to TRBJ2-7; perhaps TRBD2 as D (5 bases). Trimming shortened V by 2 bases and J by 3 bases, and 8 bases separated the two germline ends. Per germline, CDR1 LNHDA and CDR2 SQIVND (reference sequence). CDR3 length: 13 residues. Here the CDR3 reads CASSITGYYEQYF. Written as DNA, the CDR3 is TGTGCCAGTAGTATAACGGGATACTACGAGCAGTACTTC.

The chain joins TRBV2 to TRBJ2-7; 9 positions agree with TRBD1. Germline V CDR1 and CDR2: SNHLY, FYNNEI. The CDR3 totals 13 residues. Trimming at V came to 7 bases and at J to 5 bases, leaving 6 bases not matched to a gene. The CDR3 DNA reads TGTGCCAGCACTCCGGGACAGGGTAACGAGCAGTACTTC. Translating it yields CASTPGQGNEQYF.

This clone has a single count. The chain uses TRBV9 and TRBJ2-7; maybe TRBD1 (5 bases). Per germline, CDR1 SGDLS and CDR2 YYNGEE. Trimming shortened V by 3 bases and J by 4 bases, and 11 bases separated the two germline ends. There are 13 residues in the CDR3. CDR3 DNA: TGTGCCAGCAGCGCAGACCAGGGATACGAGCAGTACTTC. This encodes CASSADQGYEQYF.

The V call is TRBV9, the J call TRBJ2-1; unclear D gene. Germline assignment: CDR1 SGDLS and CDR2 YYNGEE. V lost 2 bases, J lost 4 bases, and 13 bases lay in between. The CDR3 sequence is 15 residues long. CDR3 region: CASSVGSSGYNEQFF. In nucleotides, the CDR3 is TGTGCCAGCAGCGTGGGTAGTAGTGGATACAATGAGCAGTTCTTC.

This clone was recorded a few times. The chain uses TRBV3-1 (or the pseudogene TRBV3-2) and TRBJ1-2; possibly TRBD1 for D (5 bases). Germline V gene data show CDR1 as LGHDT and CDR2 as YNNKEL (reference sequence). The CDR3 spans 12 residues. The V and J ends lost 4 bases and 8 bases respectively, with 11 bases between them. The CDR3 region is CASSLGTGGYTF. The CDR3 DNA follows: TGTGCCAGCAGCCTTGGGACGGGAGGCTACACCTTC.

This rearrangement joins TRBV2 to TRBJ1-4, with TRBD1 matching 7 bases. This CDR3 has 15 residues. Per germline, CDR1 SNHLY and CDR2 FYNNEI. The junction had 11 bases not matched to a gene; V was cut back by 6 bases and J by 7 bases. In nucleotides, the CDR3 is TGTGCCAGCAGGGAACAGGGGTCTAGAAGTGAAAAACTGTTTTTT. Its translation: CASREQGSRSEKLFF.

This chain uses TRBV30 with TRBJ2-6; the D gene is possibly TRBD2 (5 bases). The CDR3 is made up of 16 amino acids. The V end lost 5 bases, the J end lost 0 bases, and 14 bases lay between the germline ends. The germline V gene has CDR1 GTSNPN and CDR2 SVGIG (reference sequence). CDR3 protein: CAWGLGPSSGANVLTF. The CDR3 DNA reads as TGTGCCTGGGGACTTGGGCCATCCTCTGGGGCCAACGTCCTGACTTTC.

The CDR3 DNA follows: TGTGCCAGCAGCCCCGAAACAGGGGCTAGCTCCTACGAGCAGTACTTC. This translates into CASSPETGASSYEQYF. J is TRBJ2-7 and V is TRBV7-9; the match to TRBD1 covers 7 bases. V was clipped by 5 bases and J by 0 bases; unmatched bases: 10. The CDR3 totals 16 residues. CDR1 and CDR2 (germline): SEHNR, FQNEAQ (reference sequence).

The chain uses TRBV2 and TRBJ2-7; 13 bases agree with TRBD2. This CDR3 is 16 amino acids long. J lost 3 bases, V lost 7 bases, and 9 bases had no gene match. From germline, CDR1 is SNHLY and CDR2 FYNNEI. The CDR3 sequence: CASNGLAGDPDYEQYF. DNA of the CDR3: TGTGCCAGCAATGGACTAGCGGGAGATCCCGACTACGAGCAGTACTTC.

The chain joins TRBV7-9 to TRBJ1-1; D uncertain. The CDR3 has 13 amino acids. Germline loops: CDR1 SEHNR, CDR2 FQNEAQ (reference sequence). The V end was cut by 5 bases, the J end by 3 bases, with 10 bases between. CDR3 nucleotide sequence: TGTGCCAGCAGCCCACCCGCGGACACTGAAGCTTTCTTT. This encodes CASSPPADTEAFF.

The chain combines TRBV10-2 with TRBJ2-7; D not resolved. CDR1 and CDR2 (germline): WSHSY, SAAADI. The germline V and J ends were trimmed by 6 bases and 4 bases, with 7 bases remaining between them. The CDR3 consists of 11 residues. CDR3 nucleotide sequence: TGCGCCAGCAGCCCCGGGTACGAGCAGTACTTC. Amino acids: CASSPGYEQYF.

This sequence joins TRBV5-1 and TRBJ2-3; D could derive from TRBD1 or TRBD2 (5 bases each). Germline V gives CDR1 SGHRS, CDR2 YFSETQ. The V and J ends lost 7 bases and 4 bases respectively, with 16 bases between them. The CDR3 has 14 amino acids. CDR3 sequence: CASFVGVGADTQYF. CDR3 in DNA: TGCGCCAGCTTTGTGGGAGTGGGGGCAGATACGCAGTATTTT.

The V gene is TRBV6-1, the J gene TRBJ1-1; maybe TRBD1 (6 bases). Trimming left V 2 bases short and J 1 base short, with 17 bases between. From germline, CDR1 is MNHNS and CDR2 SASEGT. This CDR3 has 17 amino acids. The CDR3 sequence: CASSERDKGGPNTEAFF. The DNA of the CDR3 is TGTGCCAGCAGTGAACGGGACAAGGGTGGTCCGAACACTGAAGCTTTCTTT.

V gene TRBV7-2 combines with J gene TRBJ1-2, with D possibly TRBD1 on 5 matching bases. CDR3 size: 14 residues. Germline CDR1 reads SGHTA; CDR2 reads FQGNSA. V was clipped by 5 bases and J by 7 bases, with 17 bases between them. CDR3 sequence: CASSPEGWGTGYTF. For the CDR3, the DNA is TGTGCCAGCAGCCCCGAAGGGTGGGGGACTGGCTACACCTTC.

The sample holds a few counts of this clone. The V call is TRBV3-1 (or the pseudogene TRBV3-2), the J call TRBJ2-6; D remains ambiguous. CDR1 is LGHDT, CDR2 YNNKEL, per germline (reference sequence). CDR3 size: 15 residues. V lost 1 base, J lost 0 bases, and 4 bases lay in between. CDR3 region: CASSQGGSGANVLTF. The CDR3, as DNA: TGTGCCAGCAGCCAAGGGGGCTCTGGGGCCAACGTCCTGACTTTC.

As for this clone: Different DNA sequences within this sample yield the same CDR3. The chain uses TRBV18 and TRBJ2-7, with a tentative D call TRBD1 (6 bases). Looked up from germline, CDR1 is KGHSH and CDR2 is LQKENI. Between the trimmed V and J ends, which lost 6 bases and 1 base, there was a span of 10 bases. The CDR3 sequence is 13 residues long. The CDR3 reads CASSPDRSYEQYF. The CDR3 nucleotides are TGTGCCAGCTCTCCAGACAGGTCCTACGAGCAGTACTTC. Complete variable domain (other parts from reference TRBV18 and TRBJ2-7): NAGVMQNPRHLVRRRGQEARLRCSPMKGHSHVYWYRQLPEEGLKFMVYLQKENIIDESGMPKERFSAEFPKEGPSILRIQQVVRGDSAAYFCASSPDRSYEQYFGPGTRLTVT.

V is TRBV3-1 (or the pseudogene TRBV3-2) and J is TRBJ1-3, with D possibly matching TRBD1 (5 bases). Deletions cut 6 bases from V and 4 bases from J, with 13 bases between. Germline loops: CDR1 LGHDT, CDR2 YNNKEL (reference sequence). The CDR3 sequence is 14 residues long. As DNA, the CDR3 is TGTGCCAGCAGGTTCGAGGGGCGCGGAAACACCATATATTTT. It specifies CASRFEGRGNTIYF.

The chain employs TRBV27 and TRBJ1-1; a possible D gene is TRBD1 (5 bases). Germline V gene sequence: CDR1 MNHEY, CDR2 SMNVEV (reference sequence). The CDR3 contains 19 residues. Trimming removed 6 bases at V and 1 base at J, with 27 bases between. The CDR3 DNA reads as TGTGCCAGCAGGAAAGGGGACCCTAAATCAGTGACCTGGAACACTGAAGCTTTCTTT. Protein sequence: CASRKGDPKSVTWNTEAFF.

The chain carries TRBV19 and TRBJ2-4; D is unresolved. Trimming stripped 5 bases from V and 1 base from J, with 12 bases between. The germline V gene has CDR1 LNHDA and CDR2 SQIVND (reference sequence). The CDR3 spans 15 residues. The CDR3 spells CASSPPFGAKNIQYF. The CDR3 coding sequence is TGTGCCAGTAGTCCCCCCTTCGGGGCCAAAAACATTCAGTACTTC.

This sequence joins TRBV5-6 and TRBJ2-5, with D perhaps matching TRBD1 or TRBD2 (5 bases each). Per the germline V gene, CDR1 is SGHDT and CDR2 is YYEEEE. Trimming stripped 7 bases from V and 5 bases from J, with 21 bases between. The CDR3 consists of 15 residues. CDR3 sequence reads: CASQDLGPASETQYF. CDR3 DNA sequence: TGTGCCAGCCAGGATCTGGGACCAGCCTCTGAGACCCAGTACTTC.

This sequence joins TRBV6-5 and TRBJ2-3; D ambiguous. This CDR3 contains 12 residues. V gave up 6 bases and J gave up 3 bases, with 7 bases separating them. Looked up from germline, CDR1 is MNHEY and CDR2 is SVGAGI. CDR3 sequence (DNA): TGTGCCAGCAGGGGTCGAACAGATACGCAGTATTTT. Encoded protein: CASRGRTDTQYF.

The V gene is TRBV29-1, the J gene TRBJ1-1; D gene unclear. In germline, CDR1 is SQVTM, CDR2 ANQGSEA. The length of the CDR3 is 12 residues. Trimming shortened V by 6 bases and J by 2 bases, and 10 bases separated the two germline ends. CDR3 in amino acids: CSVATRNTEAFF. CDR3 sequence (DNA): TGCAGCGTCGCTACGCGTAACACTGAAGCTTTCTTT.

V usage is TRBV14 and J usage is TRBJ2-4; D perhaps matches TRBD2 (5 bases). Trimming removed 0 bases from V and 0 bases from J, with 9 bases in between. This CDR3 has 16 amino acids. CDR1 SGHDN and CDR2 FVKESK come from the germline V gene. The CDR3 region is CASSQEPGLAKNIQYF. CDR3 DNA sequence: TGTGCCAGCAGCCAAGAGCCGGGGTTAGCCAAAAACATTCAGTACTTC.

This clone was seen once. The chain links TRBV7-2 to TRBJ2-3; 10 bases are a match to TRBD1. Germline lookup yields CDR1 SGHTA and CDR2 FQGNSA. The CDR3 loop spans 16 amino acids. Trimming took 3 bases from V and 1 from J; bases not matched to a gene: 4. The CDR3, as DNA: TGTGCCAGCAGCTTCTCAGGGACAGGGGGCACAGATACGCAGTATTTT. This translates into CASSFSGTGGTDTQYF.

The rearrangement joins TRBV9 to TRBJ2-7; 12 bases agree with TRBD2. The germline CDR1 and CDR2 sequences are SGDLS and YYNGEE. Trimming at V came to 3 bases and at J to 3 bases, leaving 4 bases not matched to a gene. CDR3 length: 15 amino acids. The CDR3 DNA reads TGTGCCAGCAGCGGGGGGACTAGCGGGTACTACGAGCAGTACTTC. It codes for CASSGGTSGYYEQYF. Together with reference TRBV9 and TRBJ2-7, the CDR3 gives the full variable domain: DSGVTQTPKHLITATGQRVTLRCSPRSGDLSVYWYQQSLDQGLQFLIQYYNGEERAKGNILERFSAQQFPDLHSELNLSSLELGDSALYFCASSGGTSGYYEQYFGPGTRLTVT.

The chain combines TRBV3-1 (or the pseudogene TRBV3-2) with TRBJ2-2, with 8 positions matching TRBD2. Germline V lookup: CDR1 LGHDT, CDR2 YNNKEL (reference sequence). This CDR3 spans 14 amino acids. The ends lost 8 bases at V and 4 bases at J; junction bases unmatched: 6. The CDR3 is CASGAGGGTGELFF. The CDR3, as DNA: TGTGCCAGCGGGGCGGGGGGAGGCACCGGGGAGCTGTTTTTT.

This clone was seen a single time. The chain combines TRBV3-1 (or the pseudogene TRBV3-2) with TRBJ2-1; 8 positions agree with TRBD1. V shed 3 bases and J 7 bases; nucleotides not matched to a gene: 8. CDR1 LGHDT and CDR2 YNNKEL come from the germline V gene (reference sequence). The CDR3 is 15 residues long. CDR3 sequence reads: CASSQIQGVRNEQFF. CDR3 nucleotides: TGTGCCAGCAGCCAGATACAGGGGGTAAGGAATGAGCAGTTCTTC.

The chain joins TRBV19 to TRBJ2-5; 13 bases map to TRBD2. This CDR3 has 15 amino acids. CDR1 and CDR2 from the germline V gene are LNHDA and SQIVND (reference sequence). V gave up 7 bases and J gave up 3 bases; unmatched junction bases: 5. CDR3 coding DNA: TGTGCCAGTAAGGGGACTAGCGGGGCGAAAGAGACCCAGTACTTC. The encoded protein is CASKGTSGAKETQYF.

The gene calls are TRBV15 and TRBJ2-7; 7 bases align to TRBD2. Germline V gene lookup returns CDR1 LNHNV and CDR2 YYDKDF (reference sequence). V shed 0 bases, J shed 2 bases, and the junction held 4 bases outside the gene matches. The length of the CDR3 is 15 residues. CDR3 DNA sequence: TGTGCCACCAGCAGAGATGGGGGAGGGCCCTACGAGCAGTACTTC. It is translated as CATSRDGGGPYEQYF.